This TCR beta chain was recovered during a study of cytomegalovirus exposure and HLA in healthy donors. Sequencing used immunoSEQ multiplex PCR; TCRdb keeps in-frame clones, though not all of them. The sample yields about 110,000 clones, 90% to 96% seen once. V was clipped by 8 bases and J by 1 base, with 12 bases between them. Germline V gene lookup returns CDR1 SGHTA and CDR2 FQGNSA. The CDR3 runs to 14 residues. The sequencing sample was made of PBMCs. This chain uses TRBV7-2 with TRBJ1-5, with D maybe TRBD1 (6 bases). The receptor's source is a woman younger than 35 in good health and CMV-seronegative. The CDR3 DNA is TGTGCCAGCGCCGGCGGACAGAGCAATCAGCCCCAGCATTTT. Protein product: CASAGGQSNQPQHF.